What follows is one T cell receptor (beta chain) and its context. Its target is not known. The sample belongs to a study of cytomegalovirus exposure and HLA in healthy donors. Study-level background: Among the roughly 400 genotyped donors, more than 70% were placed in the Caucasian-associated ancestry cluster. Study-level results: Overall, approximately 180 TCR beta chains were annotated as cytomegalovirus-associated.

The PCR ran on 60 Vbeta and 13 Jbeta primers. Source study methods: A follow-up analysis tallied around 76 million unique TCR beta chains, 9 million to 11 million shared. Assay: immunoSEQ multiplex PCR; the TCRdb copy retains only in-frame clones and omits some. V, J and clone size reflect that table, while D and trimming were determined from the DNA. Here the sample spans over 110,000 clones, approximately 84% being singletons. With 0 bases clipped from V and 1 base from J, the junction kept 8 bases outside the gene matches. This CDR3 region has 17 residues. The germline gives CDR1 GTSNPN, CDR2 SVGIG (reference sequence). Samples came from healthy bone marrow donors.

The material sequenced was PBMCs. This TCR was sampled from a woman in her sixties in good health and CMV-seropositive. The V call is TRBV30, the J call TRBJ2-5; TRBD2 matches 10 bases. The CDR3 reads CAWSVRRAGGFQETQYF. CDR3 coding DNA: TGTGCCTGGAGTGTACGGCGAGCGGGAGGGTTCCAAGAGACCCAGTACTTC.